Listed below are T cell receptor beta chains from one sample, sequenced in a study of PD-1 blockade in mismatch repair-deficient tumors. The data were produced by immunoSEQ multiplex PCR, yet TCRdb's version contains in-frame clones alone and is incomplete. The sample includes roughly 79,000 clones, roughly 80% of them seen just once. The specimen comprised peripheral blood, sampled 44 weeks after starting pembrolizumab. All receptors derive from an adult with mismatch repair-deficient cancer. CDR3s include the opening cysteine and the closing phenylalanine or tryptophan. A D gene is named only where the DNA matches it firmly. Not every row has a clone size; where given, it reads once, few, many or a size class.

clone size	D gene	V gene	J gene	CDR3 protein	CDR3 DNA
few	.	TRBV6-1	TRBJ1-2	CASSKTENYGYTF	TGTGCCAGCAGCAAGACAGAAAACTATGGCTACACCTTC
.	.	TRBV28	TRBJ2-7	CASSFTPGPRAYEQYF	TGTGCCAGCAGTTTCACTCCGGGACCCCGAGCCTACGAGCAGTACTTC
few	.	TRBV10-1	TRBJ1-1	CASPEGAFF	TGCGCCAGCCCGGAGGGAGCTTTCTTT
few	.	TRBV7-9	TRBJ1-4	CASSRNEKLFF	TGTGCCAGCTCCAGGAATGAAAAACTGTTTTTT
.	.	TRBV7-2	TRBJ2-6	CASSHNSGANVLTF	TGTGCCAGCAGCCACAACTCTGGGGCCAACGTCCTGACTTTC
.	.	TRBV30	TRBJ2-2	CAWARQNTGELFF	TGTGCCTGGGCGAGACAGAACACCGGGGAGCTGTTTTTT
.	TRBD2	TRBV7-2	TRBJ2-7	CASSLDAMAGGNYEQYF	TGTGCCAGCAGCTTAGATGCCATGGCGGGAGGCAACTACGAGCAGTACTTC
.	.	TRBV5-4	TRBJ2-7	CASGTWKYEQYF	TGTGCCAGCGGAACATGGAAGTACGAGCAGTACTTC
.	.	TRBV6-6	TRBJ2-7	CASSYPGSSYEQYF	TGTGCCAGCAGTTACCCTGGGAGCTCCTACGAGCAGTACTTC
.	.	TRBV5-1	TRBJ1-1	CASSLEGRGRTEAFF	TGCGCCAGCAGCTTGGAAGGCAGGGGTAGGACTGAAGCTTTCTTT
.	.	TRBV6-5	TRBJ1-5	CASSSGGKPQHF	TGTGCCAGCAGTTCTGGGGGGAAGCCCCAGCATTTT
.	.	TRBV27	TRBJ1-1	CASSSRPSFSNTEAFF	TGTGCCAGCAGTTCAAGACCGTCTTTTAGCAACACTGAAGCTTTCTTT
.	.	TRBV6-1	TRBJ2-1	CASSESGTYNEQFF	TGTGCCAGCAGCGAATCCGGGACATACAATGAGCAGTTCTTC
.	TRBD1	TRBV29-1	TRBJ1-1	CSADRATEAFF	TGCAGCGCCGACAGGGCCACTGAAGCTTTCTTT
.	.	TRBV2	TRBJ1-1	CASSVFGGEAFF	TGTGCCAGCAGTGTCTTCGGAGGGGAAGCTTTCTTT
.	.	TRBV27	TRBJ2-6	CASSLFYGDLAGANVLTF	TGTGCCAGCAGTTTATTCTACGGGGATCTGGCTGGGGCCAACGTCCTGACTTTC
.	TRBD2	TRBV7-8	TRBJ2-5	CASFGLAGLQETQYF	TGTGCCAGCTTCGGACTAGCGGGACTCCAAGAGACCCAGTACTTC
.	.	TRBV2	TRBJ2-1	CASTLLGDYNEQFF	TGTGCCAGCACATTGCTGGGTGACTACAATGAGCAGTTCTTC
once	.	TRBV15	TRBJ2-7	CATSRDRYEQYF	TGTGCCACCAGCAGAGATCGATACGAGCAGTACTTC
.	.	TRBV19	TRBJ2-2	CASSIQQGGELFF	TGTGCCAGTAGTATCCAACAGGGCGGGGAGCTGTTTTTT
.	.	TRBV19	TRBJ1-3	CASSIFRGTGNTIYF	TGTGCCAGTAGTATTTTTCGAGGCACTGGAAACACCATATATTTT
.	TRBD2	TRBV7-9	TRBJ2-1	CASSREFSGIYNEQFF	TGTGCCAGCAGCCGGGAATTTAGCGGGATCTACAATGAGCAGTTCTTC
.	.	TRBV18	TRBJ1-3	CASSEWGNGNTIYF	TGTGCCAGCTCCGAGTGGGGCAATGGAAACACCATATATTTT
.	.	TRBV6-6	TRBJ2-7	CASSYESYEQYF	TGTGCCAGCAGTTACGAGAGTTACGAGCAGTACTTC
few	TRBD1	TRBV5-5	TRBJ1-1	CASSSRTGGATEAFF	TGTGCCAGCAGCTCCCGGACAGGGGGCGCCACTGAAGCTTTCTTT
.	TRBD1	TRBV18	TRBJ1-2	CASSPTPGTANYGYTF	TGTGCCAGCTCACCGACTCCCGGGACAGCGAACTATGGCTACACCTTC
.	TRBD2	TRBV7-8	TRBJ2-3	CASSDPGLAGGLADTQYF	TGTGCCAGCAGCGACCCGGGACTAGCGGGAGGGTTGGCAGATACGCAGTATTTT
.	.	TRBV21-1	TRBJ1-4	CASTRTGHRNEKLFF	TGTGCCAGCACCCGAACGGGCCATCGGAATGAAAAACTGTTTTTT
.	.	TRBV5-5	TRBJ1-1	CASSPGGNTEAFF	TGTGCCAGCAGCCCGGGGGGGAACACTGAAGCTTTCTTT
.	TRBD2	TRBV6-4	TRBJ2-2	CASTPEAGGRTGELFF	TGTGCCAGCACCCCTGAAGCGGGAGGGCGTACCGGGGAGCTGTTTTTT
.	.	TRBV10-3	TRBJ2-1	CAISESGSSYNEQFF	TGTGCCATCAGTGAGTCAGGGAGCTCCTACAATGAGCAGTTCTTC